A selection of T cell receptor beta chains follows, all from one sample in a study of beta chain features in type 1 diabetes. Sequencing was performed with immunoSEQ multiplex PCR; in TCRdb, only in-frame clones are kept and a portion is missing. There are 160,000 or so clones in the sample; 7.5% to 9.5% occur only once, and around 0.5% lies in the top ten. The sample comprised central memory CD4+ T cells from blood. Source of these receptors: a woman between 18 and 29 years old with type 1 diabetes. The CDR3 runs from the conserved cysteine through the conserved F or W. A D gene is named only where the DNA matches it firmly. Size tells how often a clone was seen (once, few, many) or the class of an expanded clone, and some rows leave it out.

size,V,D,J,CDR3,DNA
few,TRBV19,NA,TRBJ2-5,CASSIVNRQETQYF,TGTGCCAGTAGTATAGTGAACAGGCAAGAGACCCAGTACTTC
few,TRBV30,NA,TRBJ1-5,CAWSLPSTDNQPQHF,TGTGCCTGGAGCCTACCTTCCACTGACAATCAGCCCCAGCATTTT
NA,TRBV6-6,TRBD2,TRBJ2-5,CAISDPRGRGQTQYF,TGTGCCATCAGTGACCCGCGCGGGAGAGGGCAGACCCAGTACTTC
few,TRBV9,TRBD2,TRBJ2-5,CASSVLAGSLMETQYF,TGTGCCAGCAGCGTATTAGCGGGGAGCCTGATGGAGACCCAGTACTTC
few,TRBV28,NA,TRBJ2-3,CASSFGGGDTQYF,TGTGCCAGCAGTTTTGGCGGAGGGGATACGCAGTATTTT
NA,TRBV7-2,NA,TRBJ1-2,CASTDSGRSGTFF,TGTGCCAGCACCGATAGTGGCCGGTCAGGAACCTTCTTC
NA,TRBV11-3,NA,TRBJ2-5,CASSLPEVAAREETQYF,TGTGCCAGCAGTCTACCCGAAGTAGCGGCACGAGAAGAGACCCAGTACTTC
few,TRBV5-1,NA,TRBJ1-1,CASSPVLGGNTEAFF,TGCGCCAGCAGCCCGGTCCTGGGGGGAAACACTGAAGCTTTCTTT
NA,TRBV5-1,TRBD1,TRBJ2-5,CASVRDRQETQYF,TGCGCCAGCGTGCGGGACAGGCAAGAGACCCAGTACTTC
NA,TRBV27,TRBD1,TRBJ2-1,CASSSRTGDEQFF,TGTGCCAGCAGTTCCCGGACAGGGGACGAGCAGTTCTTC
NA,TRBV30,TRBD1,TRBJ1-3,CAWSNRGLSGNTIYF,TGTGCCTGGAGTAACAGGGGGCTTTCTGGAAACACCATATATTTT
NA,TRBV2,NA,TRBJ2-5,CASSEGPQTQYF,TGTGCCAGCAGTGAAGGGCCCCAGACCCAGTACTTC
NA,TRBV5-6,TRBD2,TRBJ2-1,CASSETSGPPYNEQFF,TGTGCCAGCAGCGAGACTAGCGGGCCACCCTACAATGAGCAGTTCTTC
few,TRBV5-4,NA,TRBJ1-2,CASSATGNYGYTF,TGTGCCAGCAGCGCAACAGGGAACTATGGCTACACCTTC
few,TRBV29-1,TRBD1,TRBJ2-5,CSVSGQVQASAQYF,TGCAGCGTAAGTGGACAGGTCCAGGCCTCGGCCCAGTACTTC
few,TRBV2,TRBD2,TRBJ2-4,CASSEAERGNIQYF,TGTGCCAGCAGTGAAGCAGAGCGGGGGAACATTCAGTACTTC
few,TRBV5-1,NA,TRBJ1-2,CASSLAPANYGYTF,TGCGCCAGCAGCTTGGCTCCGGCTAACTATGGCTACACCTTC
few,TRBV11-2,TRBD1,TRBJ1-1,CASRLGQGAHTEAFF,TGTGCCAGCAGACTCGGACAGGGGGCTCACACTGAAGCTTTCTTT
NA,TRBV9,NA,TRBJ1-2,CASSVTLSYGYTF,TGTGCCAGCAGCGTAACACTAAGCTATGGCTACACCTTC
many,TRBV15,NA,TRBJ2-5,CATSRDIETQYF,TGTGCCACCAGCAGAGATATTGAGACCCAGTACTTC
few,TRBV5-4,NA,TRBJ1-1,CASSLENGRTEAFF,TGTGCCAGCAGCTTGGAAAACGGGAGGACTGAAGCTTTCTTT
many,TRBV23-1,NA,TRBJ2-7,CASVVRLLPYEQYF,TGCGCCAGCGTAGTCAGACTACTTCCCTACGAGCAGTACTTC
NA,TRBV19,TRBD1,TRBJ2-7,CASRKLTGTGTYEQYF,TGTGCCAGTAGAAAACTAACCGGGACAGGGACCTACGAGCAGTACTTC
NA,TRBV11-2,NA,TRBJ2-7,CASSSAYEQYF,TGTGCCAGCAGCTCGGCCTACGAGCAGTACTTC
few,TRBV4-3,NA,TRBJ2-2,CASSHQYTGELFF,TGCGCCAGCAGCCATCAATACACCGGGGAGCTGTTTTTT
few,TRBV4-3,NA,TRBJ2-3,CASSQARGAGGDTQYF,TGCGCCAGCAGCCAGGCCAGGGGGGCCGGTGGAGATACGCAGTATTTT
NA,TRBV7-8,NA,TRBJ1-2,CASSQGSIYTF,TGTGCCAGCAGCCAGGGGTCGATCTACACCTTC
few,TRBV11-2,TRBD2,TRBJ2-1,CASSLDSSSGDYNEQFF,TGTGCCAGCAGCTTAGATTCGTCTAGCGGGGACTACAATGAGCAGTTCTTC
NA,TRBV7-6,NA,TRBJ2-1,CASSLVDEQFF,TGTGCCAGCAGCTTAGTAGATGAGCAGTTCTTC